Listed below are T cell receptor beta chains from one sample, sequenced in a study of identical twins. MiXCR, run by TCRdb on the 5' RACE reads, gives a single entry per CDR3 protein. The table shows 500,000 to 600,000 distinct CDR3 sequences, with 20% to 25% occurring only once. These sequences were also reported in another study, on T cells expressing NK-cell markers.

Source material: CD4+ T cells sorted from blood. The receptor source for this set is a woman younger than 35 in good health. Each CDR3 is given with its conserved first and last residue. Fields, in order: V gene, clone size, J gene, CDR3 length, CDR3 protein. The size entry is marked missing in some rows and otherwise reads once, few, many or a size class.

v_gene: TRBV29-1
abundance: few
j_gene: TRBJ1-1
len: 12
CDR3aa: CSVWGQRTEAFF

v_gene: TRBV5-1
abundance: many
j_gene: TRBJ2-3
len: 15
CDR3aa: CASSLRGTPPDTQYF

v_gene: TRBV7-2
abundance: few
j_gene: TRBJ2-3
len: 14
CDR3aa: CASSLVGNTDTQYF

v_gene: TRBV20-1
abundance: many
j_gene: TRBJ2-7
len: 12
CDR3aa: CSARGSHDEQYF

v_gene: TRBV19
abundance: NA
j_gene: TRBJ1-1
len: 11
CDR3aa: CASGYYTEAFF

v_gene: TRBV20-1
abundance: NA
j_gene: TRBJ1-1
len: 15
CDR3aa: CSARPRTAMNTEAFF

v_gene: TRBV25-1
abundance: NA
j_gene: TRBJ2-7
len: 13
CDR3aa: CASSGGQGFEQYF

v_gene: TRBV5-6
abundance: NA
j_gene: TRBJ2-7
len: 14
CDR3aa: CASSLRLNAYEQYF

v_gene: TRBV7-2
abundance: NA
j_gene: TRBJ2-7
len: 17
CDR3aa: CASRIGGSGLVAYEQYF

v_gene: TRBV6-1
abundance: few
j_gene: TRBJ1-2
len: 13
CDR3aa: CASRPGSLYGYTF

v_gene: TRBV12-3/TRBV12-4
abundance: NA
j_gene: TRBJ1-3
len: 15
CDR3aa: CASSPTVLTGNTIYF

v_gene: TRBV29-1
abundance: few
j_gene: TRBJ2-3
len: 13
CDR3aa: CSVEVAVTDTQYF

v_gene: TRBV10-2
abundance: NA
j_gene: TRBJ1-1
len: 15
CDR3aa: CASSEPGRGGTEAFF

v_gene: TRBV2
abundance: NA
j_gene: TRBJ2-1
len: 10
CDR3aa: CASVSGGAFF

v_gene: TRBV27
abundance: NA
j_gene: TRBJ1-1
len: 14
CDR3aa: CASSSVLRDTEAFF

v_gene: TRBV9
abundance: NA
j_gene: TRBJ2-1
len: 16
CDR3aa: CASSVGYPSGYNEQFF

v_gene: TRBV5-1
abundance: few
j_gene: TRBJ2-2
len: 16
CDR3aa: CASSYTGGPNTGELFF

v_gene: TRBV5-1
abundance: many
j_gene: TRBJ2-1
len: 16
CDR3aa: CASSFPFSGSMSEQFF

v_gene: TRBV6-5
abundance: NA
j_gene: TRBJ2-5
len: 14
CDR3aa: CASSYSGQAETQYF

v_gene: TRBV29-1
abundance: many
j_gene: TRBJ2-5
len: 10
CDR3aa: CSDGRETQYF

v_gene: TRBV6-1
abundance: NA
j_gene: TRBJ2-3
len: 15
CDR3aa: CASRDRGAWTDTQYF

v_gene: TRBV7-6
abundance: NA
j_gene: TRBJ2-1
len: 17
CDR3aa: CASSPKLGQPSYNEQFF

v_gene: TRBV20-1
abundance: few
j_gene: TRBJ2-1
len: 12
CDR3aa: CSVRDRDREQFF

v_gene: TRBV20-1
abundance: NA
j_gene: TRBJ2-1
len: 16
CDR3aa: CSAREWDGRARNEQFF

v_gene: TRBV7-9
abundance: many
j_gene: TRBJ1-3
len: 13
CDR3aa: CASSYVQGNTIYF

v_gene: TRBV15
abundance: few
j_gene: TRBJ2-7
len: 15
CDR3aa: CATSRDLGGFKEQYF

v_gene: TRBV24-1
abundance: many
j_gene: TRBJ2-3
len: 15
CDR3aa: CATSDGTPGRDTQYF

v_gene: TRBV28
abundance: NA
j_gene: TRBJ1-2
len: 10
CDR3aa: CASSSGGYTF